These 17 T cell receptor beta chains originate from one sample sequenced in a study of blood T cells in healthy people across ages. A J-beta primer mix and a sample-barcoded 5' primer were used in a second PCR of about 6 to 12 cycles. TCRdb re-derived calls from the 5' RACE reads in MiXCR, one entry per CDR3 protein. The sample includes hundreds of thousands of distinct CDR3 sequences, roughly 50% of them seen just once. The specimen was blood. The receptors come from a woman aged 55-69 years in good health.

V is TRBV7-9 and J is TRBJ2-7; TRBD2 is a possible D gene (6 bases). The J call is uncertain, as TRBJ2-4 better fits the DNA end. This CDR3 comprises 13 residues. In germline, CDR1 is SEHNR, CDR2 FQNEAQ (reference sequence). Written as DNA, the CDR3 is TGTGCCAGCAGCATCGGAGGGGAAAACATTCAGTACTTC. Amino acid sequence: CASSIGGENIQYF.

The chain uses TRBV10-3 and TRBJ2-3; maybe TRBD1 (5 bases). This CDR3 spans 14 amino acids. The V gene's germline CDR1 is ENHRY and CDR2 SYGVKD. V lost 6 bases and J lost 0, with 10 bases in between. The chain's CDR3 is CAIRETVSTDTQYF. The CDR3 region has the DNA TGTGCCATCAGGGAGACAGTTAGCACAGATACGCAGTATTTT.

The V call is TRBV6-5, the J call TRBJ2-3, with 10 positions matching TRBD1. CDR1 is MNHEY, CDR2 SVGAGI, per germline. There are 16 residues in the CDR3. V shed 2 bases and J 4 bases; nucleotides not matched to a gene: 6. CDR3 sequence: CASSYLPGQGSDTQYF. CDR3 DNA sequence: TGTGCCAGCAGTTACCTACCGGGACAGGGGTCAGATACGCAGTATTTT.

The chain couples TRBV7-2 to TRBJ2-7, with 8 bases matching TRBD1. The CDR3 runs 15 residues. J was trimmed by 0 bases and V by 5 bases; bases with no gene match: 6. From germline, CDR1 is SGHTA and CDR2 FQGNSA. The CDR3 loop reads CASSKTGVGSYEQYF. CDR3 nucleotides: TGTGCCAGCAGCAAGACAGGGGTCGGCTCCTACGAGCAGTACTTC.

The chain joins TRBV29-1 to TRBJ1-4; D gene uncertain. This CDR3 spans 11 amino acids. Germline V gene data show CDR1 as SQVTM and CDR2 as ANQGSEA. Trimming removed 3 bases from V and 10 bases from J, with 9 bases in between. The DNA for the CDR3 is TGCAGCGTTGAGGGTTGGGGAAAACTGTTTTTT. Residues: CSVEGWGKLFF.

This clonotype was observed once. The chain is built from TRBV30 and TRBJ1-4; D may be TRBD1 (5 bases). This CDR3 is 14 amino acids long. Trimming stripped 3 bases from V and 7 bases from J, with 15 bases between. Germline CDR1 reads GTSNPN; CDR2 reads SVGIG (reference sequence). This CDR3 is CAWRGGTRGEKLFF. CDR3 sequence (DNA): TGTGCCTGGAGAGGCGGGACTCGTGGTGAAAAACTGTTTTTT.

This clonotype was counted at least ten times. The chain employs TRBV7-2 and TRBJ2-3; a possible D gene is TRBD1 (6 bases). The V end was cut by 5 bases, the J end by 3 bases, with 12 bases between. Germline V CDR1 and CDR2: SGHTA, FQGNSA. The CDR3 consists of 14 residues. The DNA for the CDR3 is TGTGCCAGCAGCGTAGGACAGCCGACAGATACGCAGTATTTT. Translation gives CASSVGQPTDTQYF.

This clonotype was picked up a small number of times. The chain joins TRBV7-2 to TRBJ2-3; 11 bases align to TRBD2. Per the germline V gene, CDR1 is SGHTA and CDR2 is FQGNSA. The CDR3 covers 16 residues. The J segment lost 5 bases and the V segment lost 1 base, leaving 5 bases of the junction unmatched. CDR3 nucleotides: TGTGCCAGCAGCTTAGGCGGGCTAGCGGGAGGAGATACGCAGTATTTT. It translates to CASSLGGLAGGDTQYF.

V gene TRBV20-1 combines with J gene TRBJ2-5, with 11 bases that match TRBD2. The ends lost 8 bases at V and 11 bases at J; junction bases unmatched: 16. The germline V gene encodes CDR1 DFQATT and CDR2 SNEGSKA (reference sequence). This CDR3 is built from 14 residues. The CDR3 DNA reads TGCAGTACTAAGACTAGCGGGAATTACAATGAGCAGTACTTC. Amino acids: CSTKTSGNYNEQYF.

This chain joins TRBV10-3 and TRBJ2-7; D is unclear. This CDR3 has 14 amino acids. Trimming removed 3 bases from V and 0 bases from J, with 9 bases in between. Germline CDR1 is ENHRY and CDR2 is SYGVKD. CDR3 residues: CAISDVDFSYEQYF. CDR3 DNA: TGTGCCATCAGTGACGTAGACTTCTCCTACGAGCAGTACTTC.

The chain employs TRBV3-1 and TRBJ2-4, with D uncertain. The DNA end is more similar to TRBJ2-7, so the J call may be wrong. The V gene's germline CDR1 is LGHDT and CDR2 YNNKEL (reference sequence). The CDR3 loop spans 14 amino acids. CDR3 protein: CASSPSSSTYEQYF. Written as DNA, the CDR3 is TGTGCCAGCAGCCCAAGTTCGTCCACCTACGAGCAGTACTTC.

The count of this clonotype is one. The V call is TRBV18, the J call TRBJ1-4; the D is unclear. This CDR3 spans 12 amino acids. Germline lookup yields CDR1 KGHSH and CDR2 LQKENI. The germline V and J ends were trimmed by 6 bases and 5 bases, with 7 bases remaining between them. CDR3 protein: CASSVGNEKLFF. DNA of the CDR3: TGTGCCAGCTCCGTAGGGAATGAAAAACTGTTTTTT. The complete variable domain, with remaining parts taken from reference TRBV18 and TRBJ1-4, reads NAGVMQNPRHLVRRRGQEARLRCSPMKGHSHVYWYRQLPEEGLKFMVYLQKENIIDESGMPKERFSAEFPKEGPSILRIQQVVRGDSAAYFCASSVGNEKLFFGSGTQLSVL.

The chain combines TRBV11-3 with TRBJ2-1; possible D gene TRBD1, 6 bases. Germline loops: CDR1 SGHNT, CDR2 YENEEA. Trimming took off 4 bases at V and 7 bases at J, with 11 bases between the two ends. CDR3 length: 13 residues. This CDR3 reads CASSSSQGNEQFF. CDR3 bases: TGTGCCAGCAGCTCGTCCCAGGGGAATGAGCAGTTCTTC.

This chain joins TRBV20-1 and TRBJ2-3; no reliable D call. V dropped 3 bases and J dropped 2 bases, with 12 bases sitting between them. The CDR3 is made up of 14 amino acids. CDR1 and CDR2 (germline): DFQATT, SNEGSKA (reference sequence). CDR3 bases: TGCAGTGCTAGCGGGCACGCCTTCACAGATACGCAGTATTTT. Protein sequence: CSASGHAFTDTQYF.

This clonotype was seen a handful of times. V is TRBV4-3 and J is TRBJ2-7; 7 bases are a match to TRBD1. The V gene's germline CDR1 is LGHNA and CDR2 YSLEER. V shed 4 bases, J shed 0 bases, and the junction held 9 bases outside the gene matches. The length of the CDR3 is 16 residues. The CDR3 DNA is TGCGCCAGCAGCCCAAACTATGGACAGGACTCCTACGAGCAGTACTTC. Amino acids: CASSPNYGQDSYEQYF.

In its sample, this clonotype was seen a few times. The chain recombines TRBV2 with TRBJ2-6, with a weak D call TRBD1 (6 bases). The CDR3 totals 17 residues. Germline V gene lookup returns CDR1 SNHLY and CDR2 FYNNEI. The germline V and J ends were trimmed by 4 bases and 3 bases, with 16 bases remaining between them. The CDR3 here is CASSVQGSPFGANVLTF. The CDR3 DNA reads TGTGCCAGCAGTGTACAGGGTTCCCCCTTTGGGGCCAACGTCCTGACTTTC.

The chain carries TRBV6-5 and TRBJ2-5; D is perhaps TRBD2 (6 bases). Germline lookup yields CDR1 MNHEY and CDR2 SVGAGI. The V end lost 6 bases, the J end lost 5 bases, and 16 bases lay between the germline ends. The CDR3 consists of 14 residues. CDR3 region: CASRREAGIETQYF. CDR3 coding DNA: TGTGCCAGCAGAAGGGAGGCAGGGATCGAGACCCAGTACTTC.